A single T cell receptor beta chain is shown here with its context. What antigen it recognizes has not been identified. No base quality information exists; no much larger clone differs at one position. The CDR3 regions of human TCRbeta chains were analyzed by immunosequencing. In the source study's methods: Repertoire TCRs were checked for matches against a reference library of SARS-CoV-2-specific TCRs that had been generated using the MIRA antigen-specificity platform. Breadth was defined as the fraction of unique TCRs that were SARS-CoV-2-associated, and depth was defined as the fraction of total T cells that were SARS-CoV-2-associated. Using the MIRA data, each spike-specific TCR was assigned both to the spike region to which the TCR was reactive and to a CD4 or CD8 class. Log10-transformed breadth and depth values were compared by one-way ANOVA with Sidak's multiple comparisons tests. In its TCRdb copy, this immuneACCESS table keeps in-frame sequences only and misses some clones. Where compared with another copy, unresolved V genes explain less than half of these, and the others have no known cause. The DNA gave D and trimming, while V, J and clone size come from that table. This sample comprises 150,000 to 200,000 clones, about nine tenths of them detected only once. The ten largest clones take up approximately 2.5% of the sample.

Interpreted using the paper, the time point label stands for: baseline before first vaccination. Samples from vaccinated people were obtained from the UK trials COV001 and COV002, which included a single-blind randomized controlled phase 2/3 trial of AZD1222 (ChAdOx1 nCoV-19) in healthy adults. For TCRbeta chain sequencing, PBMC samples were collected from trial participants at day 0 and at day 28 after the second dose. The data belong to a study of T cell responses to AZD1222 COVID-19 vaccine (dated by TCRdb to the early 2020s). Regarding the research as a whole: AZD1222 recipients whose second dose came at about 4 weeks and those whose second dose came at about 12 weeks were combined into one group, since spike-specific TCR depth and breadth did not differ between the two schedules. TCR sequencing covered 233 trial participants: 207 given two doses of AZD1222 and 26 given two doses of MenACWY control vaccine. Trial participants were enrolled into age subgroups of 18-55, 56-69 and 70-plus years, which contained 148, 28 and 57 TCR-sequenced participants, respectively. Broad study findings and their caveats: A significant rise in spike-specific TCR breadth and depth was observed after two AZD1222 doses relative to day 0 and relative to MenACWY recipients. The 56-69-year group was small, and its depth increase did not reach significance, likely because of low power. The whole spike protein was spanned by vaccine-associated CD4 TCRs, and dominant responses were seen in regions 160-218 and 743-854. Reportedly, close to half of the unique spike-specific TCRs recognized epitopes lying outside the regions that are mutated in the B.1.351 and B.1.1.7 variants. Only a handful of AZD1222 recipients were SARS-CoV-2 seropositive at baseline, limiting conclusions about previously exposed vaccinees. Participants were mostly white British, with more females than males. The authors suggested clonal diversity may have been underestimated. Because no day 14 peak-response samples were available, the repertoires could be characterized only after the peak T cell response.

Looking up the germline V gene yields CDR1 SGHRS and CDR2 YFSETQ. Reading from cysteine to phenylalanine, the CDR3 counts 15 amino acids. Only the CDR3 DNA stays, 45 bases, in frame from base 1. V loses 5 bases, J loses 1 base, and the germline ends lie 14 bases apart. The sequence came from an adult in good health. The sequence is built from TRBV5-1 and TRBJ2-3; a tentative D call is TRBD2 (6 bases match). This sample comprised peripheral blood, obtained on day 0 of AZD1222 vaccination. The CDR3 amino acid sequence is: CASSRTGARTDTQYF. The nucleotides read TGCGCCAGCAGTCGTACGGGAGCTCGCACAGATACGCAGTATTTT.